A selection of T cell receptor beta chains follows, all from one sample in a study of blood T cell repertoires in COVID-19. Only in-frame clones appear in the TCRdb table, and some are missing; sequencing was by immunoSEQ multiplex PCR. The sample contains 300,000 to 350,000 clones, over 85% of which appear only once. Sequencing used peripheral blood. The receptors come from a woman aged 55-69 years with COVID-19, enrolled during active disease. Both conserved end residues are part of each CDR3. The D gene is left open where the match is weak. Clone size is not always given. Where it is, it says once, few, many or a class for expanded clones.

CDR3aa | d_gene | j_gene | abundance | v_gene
CASSLRTSGDLETQYF | TRBD2 | TRBJ2-5 | NA | TRBV3-1/TRBV3-2
CASSQVLTDTQYF | NA | TRBJ2-3 | NA | TRBV14
CASSPGTGSGTEAFF | TRBD1 | TRBJ1-1 | NA | TRBV2
CASSLSGVGGYTF | NA | TRBJ1-2 | NA | TRBV11-2
CASSFGQSHEQYF | NA | TRBJ2-7 | NA | TRBV11-1
CSASTGPNYGYTF | NA | TRBJ1-2 | NA | TRBV20-1
CASSEIEGYTF | NA | TRBJ1-2 | once | TRBV2
CATSRFPQGENSPLHF | TRBD1 | TRBJ1-6 | NA | TRBV15
CASTNLGGTAYGYTF | TRBD1 | TRBJ1-2 | once | TRBV5-6
CASRSDSYSYEQYF | NA | TRBJ2-7 | NA | TRBV28
CASSVAPQGKNTGELFF | NA | TRBJ2-2 | NA | TRBV9
CASSSRQDNEQFF | NA | TRBJ2-1 | NA | TRBV7-9
CASSHGNTEAFF | NA | TRBJ1-1 | few | TRBV7-9
CASSLGRNDNQPQHF | NA | TRBJ1-5 | NA | TRBV7-9
CASSYSSLGAGSTDTQYF | TRBD2 | TRBJ2-3 | NA | TRBV6-2/TRBV6-3
CASSRDRGYGYTF | TRBD1 | TRBJ1-2 | NA | TRBV7-8
CASSLGQGGGNTIYF | TRBD1 | TRBJ1-3 | NA | TRBV5-5
CASSLDLPGTQYF | NA | TRBJ2-5 | NA | TRBV12-3/TRBV12-4
CASMSGYEQYF | NA | TRBJ2-7 | NA | TRBV6-5
CASSFAAGSRTEAFF | NA | TRBJ1-1 | NA | TRBV5-6
CASSPNVAGEAFF | NA | TRBJ1-1 | NA | TRBV7-9
CARGQGNQPQHF | NA | TRBJ1-5 | NA | TRBV12-5
CASSFSGTEAFF | NA | TRBJ1-1 | NA | TRBV5-1
CASSIPGGKTQYF | TRBD1 | TRBJ2-5 | NA | TRBV19
CASSLGQGADTEAFF | TRBD1 | TRBJ1-1 | NA | TRBV5-1
CASSQSERGTLLQFF | TRBD2 | TRBJ2-1 | NA | TRBV4-1
CASSIGQGADTQYF | TRBD1 | TRBJ2-3 | NA | TRBV5-6
CASSLPRGSRRGSPLHF | NA | TRBJ1-6 | once | TRBV7-6
CASSEAGAPKAFF | NA | TRBJ1-1 | NA | TRBV6-1
CASSYRGGSGNTIYF | NA | TRBJ1-3 | once | TRBV6-5
CASSLLSGGGSEAFF | NA | TRBJ1-1 | NA | TRBV7-2
CASSLTLTPSNTEAFF | NA | TRBJ1-1 | once | TRBV5-1
CASSRAGQANTEAFF | TRBD1 | TRBJ1-1 | NA | TRBV9
CASTFDSNSGNTIYF | NA | TRBJ1-3 | NA | TRBV6-5
CASSLGLEGYTF | NA | TRBJ1-2 | few | TRBV7-2
CASSPGVTYEQYF | NA | TRBJ2-7 | NA | TRBV7-9
CASSPSSGVWNSPLHF | NA | TRBJ1-6 | NA | TRBV19
CASSARTVFSNQPQHF | NA | TRBJ1-5 | NA | TRBV6-4
CASSSTGYSTEAFF | TRBD1 | TRBJ1-1 | few | TRBV7-9
CASSVAGSGEQYF | NA | TRBJ2-7 | NA | TRBV2
CASSPATGQNTEAFF | NA | TRBJ1-1 | once | TRBV28
CASSKPYREAFF | NA | TRBJ1-1 | NA | TRBV21-1
CASSLEGVPQGATEAFF | NA | TRBJ1-1 | NA | TRBV7-9
CASSLTSAPRGAQYF | TRBD2 | TRBJ2-5 | once | TRBV5-6
CASSEAGGGGAEAFF | NA | TRBJ1-1 | few | TRBV2
CASSPQMENSPLHF | NA | TRBJ1-6 | NA | TRBV18
CASSFSGRGTDTQYF | NA | TRBJ2-3 | NA | TRBV5-6
CASSLDRERSYEQYF | TRBD1 | TRBJ2-7 | NA | TRBV7-3
CASSTREGSTDTQYF | NA | TRBJ2-3 | NA | TRBV6-5
CASSSTIPGQGLYTF | TRBD1 | TRBJ1-2 | NA | TRBV27
CASTQGDSGNTIYF | TRBD1 | TRBJ1-3 | NA | TRBV19
CASSSGTGPKTQYF | TRBD1 | TRBJ2-5 | NA | TRBV7-9
CASSDISAGNTEAFF | NA | TRBJ1-1 | NA | TRBV6-1
CALGGMNTEAFF | NA | TRBJ1-1 | few | TRBV19